This T cell receptor (beta chain) was identified in a study of OX40 agonist ivuxolimab in advanced cancers. General study points: Antigens targeted by the expanded peripheral T cells were not determined. Partial responders treated at 0.1-3.0 mg/kg exhibited clonal expansion among the lowest measured. Doses of 0.1 to 3.0 mg/kg were accompanied by clonal expansion of CD4+ and CD8+ blood T cells by week 6.

With regard to this clone: The antigen is unknown.

Only in-frame clones appear in the TCRdb table, and some are missing; sequencing was by immunoSEQ multiplex PCR. The sample has 55,000 to 75,000 clones; approximately 91% are singletons. CDR3 length equals 22 residues. Trimming removed 0 bases at V and 0 bases at J, with 28 bases between. CDR1 and CDR2 from the germline V gene are SGHRS and YFSETQ. The specimen comprised CD4+ or CD8+ T cells sorted from blood, sampled in a trial of the OX40 agonist ivuxolimab. This TCR came from an adult with an advanced solid tumor such as melanoma, head and neck, liver or kidney cancer. The chain is built from TRBV5-1 and TRBJ1-5; D is unresolved. The CDR3 protein is CASSLESYFGGTSTVSNQPQHF. For the CDR3, the DNA is TGCGCCAGCAGCTTGGAGTCATATTTTGGCGGAACATCTACCGTTAGCAATCAGCCCCAGCATTTT.